The clone carrying this T cell receptor beta chain has a single count. Germline V gene lookup returns CDR1 LGHNA and CDR2 YNFKEQ. CDR3 length: 14 amino acids. With V trimmed by 7 bases and J by 2 bases, 4 bases remained unmatched. The entry originates in a study of blood T cell repertoires in COVID-19. Overall study context: There were acute and convalescent COVID-19 samples, and they came from the United States, Italy and Spain. Sources were T cells, B-cell-depleted T cells, or PBMCs; the material itself was cDNA or gDNA.

As processed by the authors: Reference gene primer amplification yielded estimated nucleated cell counts. Assay used: immunoSEQ multiplex PCR; TCRdb lists only in-frame clones, some missing. The V and J calls and clone size were taken over from that table, and D and trimming were inferred from the DNA. The data contain roughly 160,000 clones, 80% to 85% of them seen just once; the ten biggest clones take up 11% to 15%. J is TRBJ2-3 and V is TRBV4-2; 9 bases align to TRBD2. The TCR was taken from a man in his late teens or twenties with active or convalescent COVID-19. The sample taken for sequencing was peripheral blood. In DNA, the CDR3 is TGTGCCAGCACCAGGACTAGCGTCACAGATACGCAGTATTTT. This sequence encodes CASTRTSVTDTQYF.